The source of this T cell receptor beta chain is a study of shared clonotypes between healthy human individuals. Study-wide results and caveats: Compared with clonotypes that all four donors shared, non-shared clonotypes had lower generation probabilities.

As to this clone: Its antigen remains unknown. Other DNA sequences of this sample code for an identical CDR3.

Naive CD4+ cells were CD45RA-selected; the remaining cells were memory. The V gene lost 5 bases and the J gene lost 0 bases, with 5 bases spanning the gap. Germline CDR1 reads MGHDK; CDR2 reads SYGVNS. The CDR3 has 14 residues. Across several immunoSEQ plates, the genomic DNA of each subset was split evenly. Per the original methods: ImmunoSEQ gave junction-only sequences without quality scores, so filtering differed. Produced via immunoSEQ multiplex PCR; TCRdb's table is partial and in-frame only. V and J calls and clone size are given by that table; D and trimming were obtained from the DNA. This table has 2 million to 3 million clones, 93% appearing once.

Input material: naive CD4+ T cells from PBMCs. Stated subset: CD45RA+ positively selected. This chain uses TRBV25-1 with TRBJ1-6; D is unresolved. The receptor was isolated from a man in his late teens or twenties in good health. Some clones in this sample may be carry-over from other donors' samples. Here the CDR3 DNA reads TGTGCCAGCAGTCGTAGCTCCTATAATTCACCCCTCCACTTT. Amino acid sequence: CASSRSSYNSPLHF.